The 21 T cell receptor beta chains given below trace back to one sample, sequenced in a study of beta chain features in type 1 diabetes. Study findings and constraints: Shorter TCRB CDR3s, moderately but significantly so, were found in Type 1 diabetes patients in all four CD4+ subsets.

What these receptors recognize is not known. Of the isolated RNA, all was reverse transcribed, and so the sequenced material was expressed TCRB transcripts. Method: immunoSEQ multiplex PCR; TCRdb's copy keeps in-frame clones and lacks some. The data hold over 650,000 clones, with about 14% observed a single time. Sequenced material: naive CD4+ T cells from blood. These TCRs come from a man between 18 and 35 years old with type 1 diabetes.

V usage is TRBV19 and J usage is TRBJ2-6, with D hard to call. Germline-derived CDR1 and CDR2 are LNHDA and SQIVND (reference sequence). The ends were cut back, 2 bases at V and 2 bases at J, with 4 bases in the middle. The CDR3 extends over 14 amino acids. The CDR3 nucleotides read TGTGCCAGTAGTATAAATGCTGGGGCCAACGTCCTGACTTTC. Its protein is CASSINAGANVLTF.

This clone was observed a single time. The chain combines TRBV12-2 with TRBJ2-1; TRBD2, the table's D call, lacks a check against the DNA. TRBV12-2 is reported as a pseudogene. The CDR3 contains 16 residues. The CDR3 is CASRLAGDSPYNEQFF. The CDR3 DNA follows: TGTGCAAGTCGCTTAGCAGGGGACTCTCCGTACAATGAGCAGTTCTTC.

The J gene is TRBJ1-4, the V gene TRBV9; tentatively, D is TRBD1 (5 bases). The CDR3 totals 16 residues. Trimming shortened V by 3 bases and J by 0 bases, and 12 bases separated the two germline ends. Germline V gene lookup returns CDR1 SGDLS and CDR2 YYNGEE. The CDR3 sequence is CASSARGGATNEKLFF. As DNA, the CDR3 is TGTGCCAGCAGCGCCCGCGGGGGTGCAACTAATGAAAAACTGTTTTTT. Based on the CDR3 plus reference TRBV9 and TRBJ1-4, the full variable domain is DSGVTQTPKHLITATGQRVTLRCSPRSGDLSVYWYQQSLDQGLQFLIQYYNGEERAKGNILERFSAQQFPDLHSELNLSSLELGDSALYFCASSARGGATNEKLFFGSGTQLSVL.

J is TRBJ1-2 and V is TRBV4-3; no clear D gene. Per germline, CDR1 LGHNA and CDR2 YSLEER. This CDR3 is built from 13 residues. Trimming left V 4 bases short and J 2 bases short, with 8 bases between. This chain's CDR3 is CASSREDNYGYTF. The CDR3 region has the DNA TGCGCCAGCAGCCGTGAGGACAACTATGGCTACACCTTC.

V gene TRBV9 combines with J gene TRBJ2-6; no clear D. Germline CDR1 and CDR2: SGDLS and YYNGEE. This CDR3 spans 16 amino acids. With 2 bases removed from V and 0 bases from J, the gap between germline ends came to 9 bases. The CDR3: CASSVSANSGANVLTF. In nucleotides, the CDR3 is TGTGCCAGCAGCGTGTCGGCTAACTCTGGGGCCAACGTCCTGACTTTC. Full variable domain (missing parts from reference TRBV9 and TRBJ2-6): DSGVTQTPKHLITATGQRVTLRCSPRSGDLSVYWYQQSLDQGLQFLIQYYNGEERAKGNILERFSAQQFPDLHSELNLSSLELGDSALYFCASSVSANSGANVLTFGAGSRLTVL.

The chain uses TRBV6-1 and TRBJ1-1, with D perhaps matching TRBD1 (6 bases). From germline, CDR1 is MNHNS and CDR2 SASEGT. The CDR3 consists of 14 residues. Trimming stripped 6 bases from V and 1 base from J, with 12 bases between. The CDR3 sequence: CASSPLGGNTEAFF. DNA of the CDR3: TGTGCCAGCAGCCCCCTAGGGGGGAACACTGAAGCTTTCTTT.

This clone was counted a few times. V gene TRBV6-5 combines with J gene TRBJ1-3; D is ambiguous. The CDR3 consists of 13 residues. Germline CDR1 reads MNHEY; CDR2 reads SVGAGI. V was pared by 7 bases and J by 3 bases, with 10 bases between. DNA of the CDR3: TGTGCCAGCATCCGGGTTGGTGGAAACACCATATATTTT. Protein product: CASIRVGGNTIYF.

The chain has TRBV7-9 and TRBJ2-1, with D possibly TRBD1 on 6 matching bases. This CDR3 is 15 amino acids long. In germline, CDR1 is SEHNR, CDR2 FQNEAQ (reference sequence). V lost 0 bases, J lost 9 bases, and 15 bases lay in between. Written as DNA, the CDR3 is TGTGCCAGCAGCTTAGCGGAGACAGGTGGCGGTGAGCAGTTCTTC. Amino acids: CASSLAETGGGEQFF.

The chain has TRBV5-1 and TRBJ2-2; 9 bases are shared with TRBD2. V dropped 0 bases and J dropped 1; count of bases not matched to a gene: 4. Germline V lookup: CDR1 SGHRS, CDR2 YFSETQ. CDR3 size: 17 residues. The DNA for the CDR3 is TGCGCCAGCAGCTTGGGTAGCGGGAGCTTGAACACCGGGGAGCTGTTTTTT. The encoded protein is CASSLGSGSLNTGELFF.

This clone showed up just a few times. The V call is TRBV15, the J call TRBJ2-5; 7 bases agree with TRBD2. The CDR3 runs 15 residues. The germline V gene encodes CDR1 LNHNV and CDR2 YYDKDF (reference sequence). J lost 2 bases, V lost 0 bases, and 3 bases had no gene match. CDR3 sequence reads: CATSRDEGGQETQYF. CDR3 nucleotide sequence: TGTGCCACCAGCAGAGACGAGGGAGGGCAAGAGACCCAGTACTTC. Full variable domain (missing parts from reference TRBV15 and TRBJ2-5): DAMVIQNPRYQVTQFGKPVTLSCSQTLNHNVMYWYQQKSSQAPKLLFHYYDKDFNNEADTPDNFQSRRPNTSFCFLDIRSPGLGDTAMYLCATSRDEGGQETQYFGPGTRLLVL.

Only a few counts were recorded for this clone. The rearrangement links TRBV9 to TRBJ2-3, with D perhaps being TRBD1 or TRBD2 (6 bases each). Trimming cost V 2 bases and J 5 bases, with 15 bases left between them. The V gene's germline CDR1 is SGDLS and CDR2 YYNGEE. The CDR3 has 15 amino acids. The CDR3 loop reads CASSVRGEPGDTQYF. The CDR3 region has the DNA TGTGCCAGCAGCGTTAGGGGGGAGCCCGGAGATACGCAGTATTTT.

The table lists this clone with a few counts. The chain joins TRBV9 to TRBJ1-4, with D hard to call. Germline CDR1 is SGDLS and CDR2 is YYNGEE. This CDR3 is built from 15 residues. Trimming removed 6 bases from V and 1 base from J, with 13 bases in between. DNA for the CDR3: TGTGCCAGCATAGGGCAGCTTTTAACTAATGAAAAACTGTTTTTT. Protein: CASIGQLLTNEKLFF.

V is TRBV4-2 and J is TRBJ2-1; D is ambiguous. CDR1 is LGHNA, CDR2 YNFKEQ, per germline. V lost 3 bases, J lost 1 base, and 10 bases lay in between. The CDR3 consists of 15 residues. CDR3: CASSHLLVSYNEQFF. The CDR3 DNA is TGTGCCAGCAGCCACCTTCTCGTTTCCTACAATGAGCAGTTCTTC.

This clone showed up just a few times. In DNA form, the CDR3 reads TGTGCCAGCAGCTTAGGGTTTACGGGGGGATCCTACAATGAGCAGTTCTTC. Amino acids: CASSLGFTGGSYNEQFF. This chain uses TRBV7-2 with TRBJ2-1, with 7 nucleotides matching TRBD2. V lost 1 base and J lost 1; bases outside the gene matches: 7. The germline gives CDR1 SGHTA, CDR2 FQGNSA. The CDR3 loop spans 17 amino acids.

The chain is built from TRBV19 and TRBJ1-2; 8 bases match TRBD1. CDR3 length: 15 amino acids. V lost 6 bases, J lost 0 bases, and 6 bases stayed unmatched. Germline CDR1 and CDR2: LNHDA and SQIVND (reference sequence). CDR3 protein: CASSLQGVTNYGYTF. CDR3 DNA: TGTGCCAGTAGCCTACAGGGGGTGACTAACTATGGCTACACCTTC.

The rearrangement links TRBV28 to TRBJ2-6, with 8 nucleotides matching TRBD1. This CDR3 comprises 18 residues. Germline V gene sequence: CDR1 MDHEN, CDR2 SYDVKM. J was trimmed by 2 bases and V by 5 bases; bases with no gene match: 11. Here the CDR3 reads CASSPRTGSRTGANVLTF. The DNA of the CDR3 is TGTGCCAGCAGTCCCCGGACAGGGAGTAGAACTGGGGCCAACGTCCTGACTTTC.

This chain uses TRBV29-1 with TRBJ1-5; the D is unclear. Trimming pared 4 bases from V and 0 bases from J, leaving 10 bases between. The CDR3 extends over 14 amino acids. From germline, CDR1 is SQVTM and CDR2 ANQGSEA. The CDR3 reads CSVVVLDSNQPQHF. The CDR3 bases are TGCAGCGTTGTAGTACTGGATAGCAATCAGCCCCAGCATTTT.

The CDR3 coding sequence is TGTGCCATCAGTGACAGCCAGCGAACCTACGAGCAGTACTTC. It encodes CAISDSQRTYEQYF. The rearrangement joins TRBV10-3 to TRBJ2-7, with D unclear. The CDR3 extends over 14 amino acids. CDR1 and CDR2 (germline): ENHRY, SYGVKD. Trimming pared 3 bases from V and 2 bases from J, leaving 11 bases between.

The table lists this clone with a few counts. One junction end does not reproduce the germline sequence, and a read error may be involved. The chain links TRBV6-1 to TRBJ2-1; D is unresolved. The CDR3 totals 12 residues. Per the germline V gene, CDR1 is MNHNS and CDR2 is SASEGT. The DNA for the CDR3 is TGTGCCACCAGTCCCAGGCGCAATGAGCAGTTCTTC. Protein product: CATSPRRNEQFF.

This clone has only a few counts. The V gene is TRBV4-3, the J gene TRBJ2-7; the D gene is possibly TRBD1 (6 bases). The germline CDR1 and CDR2 sequences are LGHNA and YSLEER. The CDR3 is made up of 16 amino acids. The V end lost 0 bases, the J end lost 6 bases, and 18 bases lay between the germline ends. In DNA, the CDR3 is TGCGCCAGCAGCCAAGAGCCCCTGAGCAGGGGCCGCGAGCAGTACTTC. Its translation is CASSQEPLSRGREQYF.

This rearrangement joins TRBV30 to TRBJ1-3; D remains unclear. The V end lost 6 bases, the J end lost 0 bases, and 9 bases lay between the germline ends. Germline V gene lookup returns CDR1 GTSNPN and CDR2 SVGIG (reference sequence). There are 13 residues in the CDR3. CDR3 amino acids: CACEGDSGNTIYF. As DNA, the CDR3 is TGTGCCTGTGAGGGCGACTCTGGAAACACCATATATTTT.